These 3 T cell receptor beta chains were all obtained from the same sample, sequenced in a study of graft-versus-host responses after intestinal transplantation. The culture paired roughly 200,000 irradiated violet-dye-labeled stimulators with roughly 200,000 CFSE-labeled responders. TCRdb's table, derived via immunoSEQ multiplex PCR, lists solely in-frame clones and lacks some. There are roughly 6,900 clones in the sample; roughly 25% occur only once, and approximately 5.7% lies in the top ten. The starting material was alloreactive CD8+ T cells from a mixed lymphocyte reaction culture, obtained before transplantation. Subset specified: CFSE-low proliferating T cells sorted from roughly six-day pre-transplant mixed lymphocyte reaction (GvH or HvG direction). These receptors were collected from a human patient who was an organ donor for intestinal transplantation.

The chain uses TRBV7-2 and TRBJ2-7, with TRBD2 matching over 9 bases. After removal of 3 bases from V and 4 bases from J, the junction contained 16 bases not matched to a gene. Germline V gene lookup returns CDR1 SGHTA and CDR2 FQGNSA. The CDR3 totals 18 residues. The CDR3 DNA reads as TGTGCCAGCAGCTTGGGCCCACCTAGCGGGATTTGGTATTACGAGCAGTACTTC. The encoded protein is CASSLGPPSGIWYYEQYF. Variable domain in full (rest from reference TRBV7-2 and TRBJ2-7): GAGVSQSPSNKVTEKGKDVELRCDPISGHTALYWYRQSLGQGLEFLIYFQGNSAPDKSGLPSDRFSAERTGGSVSTLTIQRTQQEDSAVYLCASSLGPPSGIWYYEQYFGPGTRLTVT.

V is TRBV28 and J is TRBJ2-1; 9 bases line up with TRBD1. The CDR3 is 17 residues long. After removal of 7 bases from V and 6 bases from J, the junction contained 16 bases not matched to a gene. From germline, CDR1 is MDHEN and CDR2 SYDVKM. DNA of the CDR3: TGTGCCAGCACCGCCTACAGGGGGCGCGAACTAGTCAATGAGCAGTTCTTC. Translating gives CASTAYRGRELVNEQFF.

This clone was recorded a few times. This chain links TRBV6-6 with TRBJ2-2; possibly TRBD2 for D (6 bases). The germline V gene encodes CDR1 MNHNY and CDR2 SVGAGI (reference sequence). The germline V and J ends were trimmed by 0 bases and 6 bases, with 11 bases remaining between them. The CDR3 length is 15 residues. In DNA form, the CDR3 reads TGTGCCAGCAGTTACTCGTCGGGAGTCTCCGGGGAGCTGTTTTTT. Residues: CASSYSSGVSGELFF.